The 20 T cell receptor beta chains presented below share a single source sample, sequenced in a study of identical twins. MiXCR, run by TCRdb on the 5' RACE reads, gives a single entry per CDR3 protein. The sample carries 690,000 or so distinct CDR3 sequences, 8.6% recorded once. These data are also associated with another study on yellow fever vaccine responses in identical twins.

Sequenced: PBMCs. The source is a woman younger than 35 in good health.

The rearrangement joins TRBV7-8 to TRBJ2-1; 9 bases are a match to TRBD2. V gave up 1 base and J gave up 5 bases; unmatched junction bases: 6. Looked up from germline, CDR1 is SGHVS and CDR2 is FQNEAQ. This CDR3 is built from 16 residues. The chain's CDR3 is CASSLGTSANHNEQFF. CDR3 DNA: TGTGCCAGCAGCTTAGGGACTAGCGCGAACCACAATGAGCAGTTCTTC.

V is TRBV6-4 and J is TRBJ2-1; D is undetermined. Germline V lookup: CDR1 MRHNA, CDR2 SNTAGT. This CDR3 region has 14 residues. The V gene lost 5 bases and the J gene lost 0 bases, with 8 bases spanning the gap. The DNA for the CDR3 is TGTGCCAGCAGTCTCCAGCACTCCTACAATGAGCAGTTCTTC. Protein: CASSLQHSYNEQFF.

The V gene is TRBV10-3, the J gene TRBJ1-5; 12 bases are shared with TRBD1. Germline V gives CDR1 ENHRY, CDR2 SYGVKD. V trimming: 6 bases; J trimming: 8 bases; junction bases outside the gene matches: 8. This CDR3 is 15 amino acids long. CDR3 amino acids: CAIRQGTGGDEPQHF. The CDR3, as DNA: TGTGCCATCAGACAAGGGACAGGGGGCGATGAGCCCCAGCATTTT.

The rearrangement joins TRBV29-1 to TRBJ2-3, with a possible D match to TRBD1 (5 bases). CDR1 is SQVTM, CDR2 ANQGSEA, per germline. V was shortened by 2 bases and J by 1 base, with 13 bases between the two germline ends. The length of the CDR3 is 15 residues. CDR3 loop: CSVEQGLLRTDTQYF. Written as DNA, the CDR3 is TGCAGCGTTGAACAGGGTCTACTGCGCACAGATACGCAGTATTTT.

The CDR3 nucleotides are TGTGCCAGCAATGGAAGGACTAGCGGAAATAAGCAGTTCTTC. Its translation: CASNGRTSGNKQFF. The V gene is TRBV12-3 or TRBV12-4, the J gene TRBJ2-1; 10 nucleotides agree with TRBD2. This CDR3 comprises 14 residues. Losses at the gene ends were 7 bases for V and 11 bases for J; bases not matched to a gene: 11.

The chain recombines TRBV20-1 with TRBJ2-6; D perhaps matches TRBD1 (6 bases). V gave up 0 bases and J gave up 1 base, with 10 bases separating them. Germline CDR1 DFQATT, CDR2 SNEGSKA (reference sequence). There are 16 residues in the CDR3. The CDR3 nucleotides read TGCAGTGCTAGAGATCAACAGGGTTCTGGGGCCAACGTCCTGACTTTC. It translates to CSARDQQGSGANVLTF.

This clonotype was picked up a small number of times. The chain employs TRBV7-8 and TRBJ2-4, with TRBD2 matching 11 bases. Losses at the gene ends were 4 bases for V and 5 bases for J; bases not matched to a gene: 13. The CDR3 has 18 residues. CDR1 and CDR2 from the germline V gene are SGHVS and FQNEAQ. The chain's CDR3 is CASSSLDHSGGDQNIQYF. The DNA for the CDR3 is TGTGCCAGCAGCTCCCTGGACCATAGCGGGGGGGACCAAAACATTCAGTACTTC.

This clonotype was counted at least ten times. The chain is built from TRBV5-6 and TRBJ1-1, with 7 bases lining up with TRBD1. The CDR3 is 15 amino acids. CDR1 and CDR2 (germline): SGHDT, YYEEEE. After removal of 3 bases from V and 1 base from J, the junction contained 6 bases not matched to a gene. The CDR3 bases are TGTGCCAGCAGCTACACTGACAGGGAGAACACTGAAGCTTTCTTT. This encodes CASSYTDRENTEAFF. Complete variable domain (other parts from reference TRBV5-6 and TRBJ1-1): DAGVTQSPTHLIKTRGQQVTLRCSPKSGHDTVSWYQQALGQGPQFIFQYYEEEERQRGNFPDRFSGHQFPNYSSELNVNALLLGDSALYLCASSYTDRENTEAFFGQGTRLTVV.

This clonotype was observed a few times. CDR3: CASSLIGRQETQYF. The CDR3, as DNA: TGTGCCAGCAGTTTAATCGGCAGGCAAGAGACCCAGTACTTC. This chain connects TRBV27 to TRBJ2-5; no definite D call. The CDR3 sequence is 14 residues long. Germline values: CDR1 MNHEY, CDR2 SMNVEV (reference sequence). Trimming left V 2 bases short and J 2 bases short, with 9 bases between.

The chain recombines TRBV7-8 with TRBJ1-5; D is ambiguous. From germline, CDR1 is SGHVS and CDR2 FQNEAQ. This CDR3 region has 13 residues. Trimming took off 5 bases at V and 7 bases at J, with 12 bases between the two ends. This chain's CDR3 is CASSPNGEQPQHF. The CDR3 bases are TGTGCCAGCAGCCCCAACGGGGAGCAGCCCCAGCATTTT.

This clonotype was seen repeatedly, ten times or more. The CDR3, as DNA: TGCAGTGCTAGGCCCGTTGCAACTAATGAAAAACTGTTTTTT. This encodes CSARPVATNEKLFF. The rearrangement joins TRBV20-1 to TRBJ1-4, with D unclear. V was shortened by 3 bases and J by 0 bases, with 8 bases between the two germline ends. The CDR3 length is 14 residues. The V gene's germline CDR1 is DFQATT and CDR2 SNEGSKA (reference sequence).

This clonotype was picked up many times. The chain uses TRBV7-2 and TRBJ2-2, with TRBD1 matching 7 bases. The CDR3 length is 14 residues. Germline CDR1 and CDR2: SGHTA and FQGNSA. V was pared by 0 bases and J by 6 bases, with 1 base of the junction left unmatched. This CDR3 reads CASSLARGPGELFF. In nucleotides, the CDR3 is TGTGCCAGCAGCTTAGCGAGGGGGCCCGGGGAGCTGTTTTTT.

The rearrangement links TRBV7-2 to TRBJ2-1, with D hard to call. V lost 5 bases to trimming and J lost 8 bases, with 10 bases between them. This CDR3 has 12 amino acids. Germline CDR1 and CDR2: SGHTA and FQGNSA. The CDR3 DNA is TGTGCCAGCAGCCAAATCCTCCATGAGCAGTTCTTC. The encoded protein is CASSQILHEQFF. The full variable domain, rest sourced from reference TRBV7-2 and TRBJ2-1, is GAGVSQSPSNKVTEKGKDVELRCDPISGHTALYWYRQSLGQGLEFLIYFQGNSAPDKSGLPSDRFSAERTGGSVSTLTIQRTQQEDSAVYLCASSQILHEQFFGPGTRLTVL.

This sequence joins TRBV29-1 and TRBJ1-1; possibly TRBD1 for D (5 bases). V was clipped by 4 bases and J by 4 bases, with 10 bases between them. This CDR3 is built from 12 residues. Germline V gene lookup returns CDR1 SQVTM and CDR2 ANQGSEA. The CDR3 protein is CSVVIGGTEAFF. DNA of the CDR3: TGCAGCGTTGTTATCGGGGGCACTGAAGCTTTCTTT.

The V call is TRBV6-1, the J call TRBJ2-1; 10 positions agree with TRBD2. Per germline, CDR1 MNHNS and CDR2 SASEGT. This CDR3 is 15 amino acids long. Trimming removed 6 bases from V and 9 bases from J; junction bases left unmatched: 11. CDR3 DNA: TGTGCCAGCAGCCTCTCTAGCGGGAGTAATACTGAGCAGTTCTTC. This sequence encodes CASSLSSGSNTEQFF.

The chain employs TRBV4-3 and TRBJ2-5, with D possibly TRBD2 on 6 matching bases. This CDR3 has 15 residues. V was clipped by 1 base and J by 5 bases, with 14 bases between them. In germline, CDR1 is LGHNA, CDR2 YSLEER. The CDR3 DNA reads as TGCGCCAGCAGCCAAGGGAACTTCGGAGGGGAGACCCAGTACTTC. Translation gives CASSQGNFGGETQYF.

V and J are TRBV4-3 and TRBJ2-7; D unresolved. The germline V and J ends were trimmed by 4 bases and 3 bases, with 13 bases remaining between them. The V gene's germline CDR1 is LGHNA and CDR2 YSLEER. The CDR3 extends over 14 amino acids. The chain's CDR3 is CASSPFSGNYEQYF. The DNA of the CDR3 is TGCGCCAGCAGCCCCTTTAGTGGAAACTACGAGCAGTACTTC.

This clonotype came up a few times. V is TRBV19 and J is TRBJ2-1, with TRBD2 matching over 9 bases. The germline gives CDR1 LNHDA, CDR2 SQIVND (reference sequence). V dropped 1 base and J dropped 0; count of bases not matched to a gene: 16. The CDR3 has 21 residues. The CDR3 here is CASSIGLAGMNDKSSYNEQFF. The CDR3 region has the DNA TGTGCCAGTAGTATAGGTCTAGCGGGGATGAATGATAAGAGCTCCTACAATGAGCAGTTCTTC.

The chain uses TRBV7-9 and TRBJ2-7; possibly TRBD2 for D (6 bases). The CDR3 contains 14 residues. Trimming removed 5 bases from V and 0 bases from J, with 11 bases in between. Germline V gene data show CDR1 as SEHNR and CDR2 as FQNEAQ (reference sequence). The CDR3 here is CASSPWTTSYEQYF. The CDR3 DNA follows: TGTGCCAGCAGCCCCTGGACTACCTCCTACGAGCAGTACTTC.

The CDR3 protein is CASSQAGGSYEQYF. DNA for the CDR3: TGTGCCAGCAGCCAAGCTGGTGGTTCCTACGAGCAGTACTTC. V gene TRBV14 combines with J gene TRBJ2-7; D gene unclear. The CDR3 has 14 amino acids. The ends were cut back, 1 base at V and 1 base at J, with 8 bases in the middle. Germline V gene lookup returns CDR1 SGHDN and CDR2 FVKESK.